Listed here is a single T cell receptor (beta chain). The CDR3 loop spans 10 amino acids. V was trimmed by 8 bases and J by 10 bases, leaving 9 bases between them. Germline V gene sequence: CDR1 LNHDA, CDR2 SQIVND (reference sequence). The data belong to a study of blood T cell repertoires in COVID-19. The repertoire was sequenced with immunoSEQ multiplex PCR; TCRdb's copy has only in-frame clones and lacks some. Here the sample spans 200,000 to 250,000 clones, around three quarters being singletons. J is TRBJ2-1 and V is TRBV19; D might be TRBD2 (5 bases). The sample consisted of peripheral blood. The receptor was isolated from a woman in her sixties or seventies with acute or convalescent COVID-19. For the CDR3, the DNA is TGTGCCAGTGGACTCACAGAGCAGTTCTTC. Amino acids: CASGLTEQFF.